A selection of T cell receptor beta chains follows, all from one sample in a study of Graves' ophthalmopathy and Graves' hyperthyroidism. Each CDR3 protein is one row after TCRdb ran MiXCR on the multiplex PCR reads. The data show hundreds of thousands of distinct CDR3 sequences, 22% seen once. The specimen was peripheral blood. All receptors derive from a woman aged 18-29 years with stable Graves' hyperthyroidism. Some clones in this sample may be carry-over from other donors' samples. Both conserved end residues are part of each CDR3. Each record gives: clone size, J gene, V gene, D gene, CDR3 protein, CDR3 DNA. A D gene is named only where the DNA matches it firmly. Clone sizes are given selectively: once, few, many, or a class where the clone is expanded.

- | TRBJ2-5 | TRBV28 | TRBD2 | CASTSASGGSRETQYF | TGTGCCAGCACTTCGGCTAGCGGGGGGAGCCGAGAGACCCAGTACTTC
- | TRBJ2-2 | TRBV28 | - | CATRENTGELFF | TGTGCCACCCGAGAGAACACCGGGGAGCTGTTTTTT
- | TRBJ2-5 | TRBV7-8 | TRBD2 | CASSSDLAGVMETQYF | TGTGCCAGCAGCTCCGACTTAGCGGGAGTCATGGAGACCCAGTACTTC
many | TRBJ2-5 | TRBV11-1 | - | CASSLALVAGETQYF | TGTGCCAGCAGCTTAGCGTTGGTAGCTGGAGAGACCCAGTACTTC
few | TRBJ1-1 | TRBV29-1 | TRBD1 | CSVEVKTGGTEAFF | TGCAGCGTTGAGGTTAAGACAGGGGGCACTGAAGCTTTCTTT
- | TRBJ1-5 | TRBV2 | - | CASKDPEGYQPQHF | TGTGCCAGCAAAGACCCCGAGGGGTATCAGCCCCAGCATTTT
many | TRBJ1-2 | TRBV12-3/TRBV12-4 | - | CASSFAGQINYGYTF | TGTGCCAGCAGTTTCGCCGGACAGATCAACTATGGCTACACCTTC
many | TRBJ1-6 | TRBV12-3/TRBV12-4 | TRBD1 | CASSLGGTVSPLHF | TGTGCCAGCAGTTTAGGCGGGACAGTTTCACCCCTCCACTTT
- | TRBJ1-6 | TRBV27 | - | CASSLNRVSPLHF | TGTGCCAGCAGTTTAAACAGGGTCTCACCCCTCCACTTT
- | TRBJ1-1 | TRBV7-9 | - | CASSFGGGVTEAFF | TGTGCCAGCAGCTTCGGGGGGGGCGTCACTGAAGCTTTCTTT
once | TRBJ2-5 | TRBV11-2 | - | CASSFTQVETQYF | TGTGCCAGCAGCTTTACCCAGGTTGAGACCCAGTACTTC
many | TRBJ2-7 | TRBV27 | - | CASSSTDLGSYEQYF | TGTGCCAGCAGCTCTACCGACTTGGGCTCCTACGAGCAGTACTTC
- | TRBJ2-2 | TRBV18 | - | CASSPSSGFDTGELFF | TGTGCCAGCTCACCAAGTTCCGGGTTCGACACCGGGGAGCTGTTTTTT
- | TRBJ2-7 | TRBV6-8 | TRBD2 | CASSWGGSSILGYEQYF | TGTGCCAGCAGTTGGGGCGGGAGTAGTATATTAGGCTACGAGCAGTACTTC
few | TRBJ2-5 | TRBV15 | - | CATSRTGGTQYF | TGTGCCACCAGCAGAACCGGGGGGACCCAGTACTTC
many | TRBJ1-1 | TRBV12-3/TRBV12-4 | TRBD1 | CASRPFEGGSNTEAFF | TGTGCCAGCCGCCCCTTTGAAGGGGGCTCGAACACTGAAGCTTTCTTT
many | TRBJ1-2 | TRBV5-4 | TRBD1 | CASSLLGQVSPVEGYTF | TGTGCCAGCAGCTTGTTGGGACAGGTGTCTCCCGTGGAGGGCTACACCTTC
- | TRBJ2-7 | TRBV3-1 | - | CASSQELGYEQCF | TGTGCCAGCAGCCAAGAGTTGGGCTACGAGCAGTGCTTC
- | TRBJ1-2 | TRBV20-1 | - | CSARPGRNYGYTF | TGCAGTGCTAGACCAGGGAGGAACTATGGCTACACCTTC
- | TRBJ2-7 | TRBV12-5 | - | CASGHTTRQYEQYF | TGTGCTAGTGGCCATACCACACGCCAGTACGAGCAGTACTTC
many | TRBJ2-7 | TRBV2 | TRBD2 | CASSDGGALTYEQYF | TGTGCCAGCAGTGACGGGGGGGCCCTAACCTACGAGCAGTACTTC
many | TRBJ1-5 | TRBV7-2 | - | CASNNLGGLGQPQHF | TGTGCCAGCAACAACTTGGGGGGCTTGGGTCAGCCCCAGCATTTT
- | TRBJ2-7 | TRBV27 | - | CASRGDTGPYEQYF | TGTGCCAGCCGAGGGGACACTGGCCCCTACGAGCAGTACTTC
many | TRBJ1-5 | TRBV6-5 | - | CASSRDAYSNQPQHF | TGTGCCAGCAGTCGGGACGCCTATAGCAATCAGCCCCAGCATTTT
many | TRBJ2-7 | TRBV12-3/TRBV12-4 | TRBD2 | CASSSQGTRDGEQYF | TGTGCCAGCAGCTCCCAGGGGACTAGGGATGGCGAGCAGTACTTC
many | TRBJ1-5 | TRBV6-1 | - | CASSERALSNQPQHF | TGTGCCAGCAGTGAAAGGGCTCTTAGCAATCAGCCCCAGCATTTT
many | TRBJ2-4 | TRBV6-5 | - | CASRAGGPQNIQYF | TGTGCCAGCAGGGCAGGGGGGCCTCAAAACATTCAGTACTTC
many | TRBJ1-1 | TRBV12-3/TRBV12-4 | - | CASSRPPVNTEAFF | TGTGCCAGCAGCCGACCGCCTGTGAACACTGAAGCTTTCTTT
few | TRBJ1-2 | TRBV4-1 | TRBD1 | CASSPVVGTGERYGYTF | TGCGCCAGCAGCCCAGTCGTGGGCACAGGGGAAAGATATGGCTACACCTTC
many | TRBJ2-5 | TRBV12-3/TRBV12-4 | - | CASALTQGTGETQYF | TGTGCCAGCGCCCTTACTCAGGGGACGGGTGAGACCCAGTACTTC